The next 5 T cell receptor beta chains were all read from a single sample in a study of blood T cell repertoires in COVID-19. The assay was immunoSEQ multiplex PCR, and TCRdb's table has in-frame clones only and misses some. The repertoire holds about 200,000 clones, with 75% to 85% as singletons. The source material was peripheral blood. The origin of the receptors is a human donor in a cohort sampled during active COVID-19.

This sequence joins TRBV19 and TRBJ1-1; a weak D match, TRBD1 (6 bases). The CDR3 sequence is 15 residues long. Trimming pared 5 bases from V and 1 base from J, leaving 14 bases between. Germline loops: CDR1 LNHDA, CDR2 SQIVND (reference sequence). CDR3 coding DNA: TGTGCCAGTAGTTCCCGACAGGCGCCGAACACTGAAGCTTTCTTT. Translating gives CASSSRQAPNTEAFF. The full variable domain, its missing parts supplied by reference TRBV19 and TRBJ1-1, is DGGITQSPKYLFRKEGQNVTLSCEQNLNHDAMYWYRQDPGQGLRLIYYSQIVNDFQKGDIAEGYSVSREKKESFPLTVTSAQKNPTAFYLCASSSRQAPNTEAFFGQGTRLTVV.

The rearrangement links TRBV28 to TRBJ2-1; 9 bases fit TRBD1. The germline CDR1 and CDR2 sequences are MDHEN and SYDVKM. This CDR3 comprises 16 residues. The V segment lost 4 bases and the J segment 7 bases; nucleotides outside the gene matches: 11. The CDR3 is CASSSSGQGWGNEQFF. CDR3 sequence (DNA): TGTGCCAGCAGTTCCTCGGGACAGGGATGGGGAAATGAGCAGTTCTTC.

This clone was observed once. CDR3 DNA: TGTGCCAGCTCACCATCGTCAGCGTTGAGCTCCTACAATGAGCAGTTCTTC. Residues: CASSPSSALSSYNEQFF. The chain joins TRBV18 to TRBJ2-1, with no clear D. V lost 2 bases, J lost 0 bases, and 14 bases lay in between. Germline CDR1 is KGHSH and CDR2 is LQKENI. The CDR3 runs to 17 residues.

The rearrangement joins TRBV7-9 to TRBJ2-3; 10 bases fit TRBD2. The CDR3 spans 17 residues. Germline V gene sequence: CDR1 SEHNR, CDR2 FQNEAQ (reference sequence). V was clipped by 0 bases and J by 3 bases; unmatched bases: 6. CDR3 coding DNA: TGTGCCAGCAGCTTAGCCCTGGGACTAGCGAGAACAGATACGCAGTATTTT. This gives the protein CASSLALGLARTDTQYF.

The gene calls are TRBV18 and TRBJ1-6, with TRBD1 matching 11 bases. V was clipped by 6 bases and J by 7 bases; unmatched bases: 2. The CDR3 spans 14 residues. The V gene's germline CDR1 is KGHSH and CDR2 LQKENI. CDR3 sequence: CASSRDRGNSPLHF. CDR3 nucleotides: TGTGCCAGCTCCCGGGACAGGGGGAATTCACCCCTCCACTTT.